The clone carrying this T cell receptor (beta chain) was observed a few times. The source of the sample is a study of blood T cell repertoires in COVID-19. Per the study methods: Reference gene primer amplification gave nucleated cell count estimates. Method: immunoSEQ multiplex PCR; TCRdb's copy keeps in-frame clones and lacks some. Clone size and the V and J calls come from that table; the DNA yielded D and trimming. The sample has about 100,000 clones; almost 80% are singletons. The germline V gene has CDR1 LGHNA and CDR2 YSLEER. The CDR3 is 15 residues long. V gave up 0 bases and J gave up 7 bases, with 13 bases separating them.

V is TRBV4-3 and J is TRBJ2-1, with D unclear. Sequenced material: peripheral blood. The sequence derives from a man aged 65 to 79 with active or convalescent COVID-19. Written as DNA, the CDR3 is TGCGCCAGCAGCCAAGATCGGCCTCGAGGTAATGAGCAGTTCTTC. Amino acids: CASSQDRPRGNEQFF.